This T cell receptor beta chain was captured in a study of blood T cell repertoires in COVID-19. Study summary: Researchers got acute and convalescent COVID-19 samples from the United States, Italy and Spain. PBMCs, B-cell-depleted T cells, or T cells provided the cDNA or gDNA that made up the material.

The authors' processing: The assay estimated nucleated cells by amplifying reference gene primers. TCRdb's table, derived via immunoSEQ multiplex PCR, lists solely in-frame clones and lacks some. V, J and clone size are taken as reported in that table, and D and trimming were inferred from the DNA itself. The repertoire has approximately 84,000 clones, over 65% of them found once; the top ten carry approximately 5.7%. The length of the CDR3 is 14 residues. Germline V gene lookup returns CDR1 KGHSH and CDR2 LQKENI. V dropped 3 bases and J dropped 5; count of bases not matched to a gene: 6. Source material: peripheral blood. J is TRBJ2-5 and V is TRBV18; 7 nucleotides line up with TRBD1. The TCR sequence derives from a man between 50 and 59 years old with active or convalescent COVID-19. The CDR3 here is CASSPGQDGETQYF. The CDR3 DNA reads TGTGCCAGCTCACCCGGACAGGACGGGGAGACCCAGTACTTC.